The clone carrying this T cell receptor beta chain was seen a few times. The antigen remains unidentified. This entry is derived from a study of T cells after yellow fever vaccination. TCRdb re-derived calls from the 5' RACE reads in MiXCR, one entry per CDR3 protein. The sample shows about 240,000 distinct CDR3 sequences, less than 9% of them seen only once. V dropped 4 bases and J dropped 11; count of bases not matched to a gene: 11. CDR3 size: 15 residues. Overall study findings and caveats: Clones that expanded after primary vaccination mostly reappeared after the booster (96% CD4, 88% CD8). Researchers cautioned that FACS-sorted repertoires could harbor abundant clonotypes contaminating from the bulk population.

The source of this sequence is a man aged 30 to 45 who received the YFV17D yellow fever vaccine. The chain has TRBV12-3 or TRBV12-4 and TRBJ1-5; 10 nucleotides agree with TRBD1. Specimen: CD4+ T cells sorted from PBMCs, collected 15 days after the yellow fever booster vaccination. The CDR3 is CASSSPGQGHRAQHF. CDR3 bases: TGTGCCAGCAGTTCGCCGGGACAGGGGCACCGAGCCCAGCATTTT.